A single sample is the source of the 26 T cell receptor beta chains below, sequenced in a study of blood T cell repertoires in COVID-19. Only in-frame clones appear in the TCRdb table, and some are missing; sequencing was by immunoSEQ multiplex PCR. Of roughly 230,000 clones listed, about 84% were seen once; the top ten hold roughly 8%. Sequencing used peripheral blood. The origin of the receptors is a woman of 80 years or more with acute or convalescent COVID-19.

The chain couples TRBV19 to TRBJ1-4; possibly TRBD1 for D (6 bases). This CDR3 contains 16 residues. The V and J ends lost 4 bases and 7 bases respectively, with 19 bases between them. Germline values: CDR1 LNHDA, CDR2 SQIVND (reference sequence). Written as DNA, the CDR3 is TGTGCCAGTAGTACACGACAGGCCTGGACATCTGAAAAACTGTTTTTT. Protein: CASSTRQAWTSEKLFF.

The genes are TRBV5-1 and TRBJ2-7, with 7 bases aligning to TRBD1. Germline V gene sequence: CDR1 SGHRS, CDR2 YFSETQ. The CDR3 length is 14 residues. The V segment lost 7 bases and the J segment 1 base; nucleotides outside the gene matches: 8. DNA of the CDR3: TGCGCCAGCGGGGTAGGGGGCAGTTCCTACGAGCAGTACTTC. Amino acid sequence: CASGVGGSSYEQYF.

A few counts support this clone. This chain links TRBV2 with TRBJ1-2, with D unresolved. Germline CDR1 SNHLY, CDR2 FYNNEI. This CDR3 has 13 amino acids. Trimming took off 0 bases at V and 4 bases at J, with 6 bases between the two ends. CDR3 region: CASSEAFFYGYTF. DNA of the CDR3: TGTGCCAGCAGTGAAGCCTTCTTCTATGGCTACACCTTC.

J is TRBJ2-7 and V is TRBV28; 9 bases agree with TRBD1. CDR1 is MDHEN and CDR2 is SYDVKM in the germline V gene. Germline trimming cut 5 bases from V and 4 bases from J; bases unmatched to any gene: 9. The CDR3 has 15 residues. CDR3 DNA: TGTGCCAGCAGTCCACCCGGGACAGGGATTTACGAGCAGTACTTC. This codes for CASSPPGTGIYEQYF.

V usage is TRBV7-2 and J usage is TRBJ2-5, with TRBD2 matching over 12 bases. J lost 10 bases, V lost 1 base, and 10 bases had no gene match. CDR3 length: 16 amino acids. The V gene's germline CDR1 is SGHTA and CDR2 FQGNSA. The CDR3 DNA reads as TGTGCCAGCAGCTTAGATGCCGGACTAGCGGGGAGGGGCCAGTACTTC. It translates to CASSLDAGLAGRGQYF.

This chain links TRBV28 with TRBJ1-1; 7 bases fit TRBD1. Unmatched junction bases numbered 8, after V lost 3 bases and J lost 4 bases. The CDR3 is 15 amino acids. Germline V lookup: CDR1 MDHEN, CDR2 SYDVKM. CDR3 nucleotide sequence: TGTGCCAGCAGTTTTCGGGGGCAGGGGGGCACTGAAGCTTTCTTT. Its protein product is CASSFRGQGGTEAFF.

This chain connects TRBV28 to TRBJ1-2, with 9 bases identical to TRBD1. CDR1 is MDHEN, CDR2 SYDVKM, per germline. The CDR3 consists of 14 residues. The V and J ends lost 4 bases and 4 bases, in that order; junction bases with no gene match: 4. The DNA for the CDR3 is TGTGCCAGCAGTTGGGACAGGGTACCCTATGGCTACACCTTC. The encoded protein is CASSWDRVPYGYTF.

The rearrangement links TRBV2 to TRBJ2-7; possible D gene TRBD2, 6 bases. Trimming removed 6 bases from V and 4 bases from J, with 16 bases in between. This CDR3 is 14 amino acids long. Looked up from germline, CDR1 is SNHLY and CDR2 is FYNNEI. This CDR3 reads CASRGGVPWYEQYF. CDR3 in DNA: TGTGCCAGCAGGGGCGGGGTCCCATGGTACGAGCAGTACTTC.

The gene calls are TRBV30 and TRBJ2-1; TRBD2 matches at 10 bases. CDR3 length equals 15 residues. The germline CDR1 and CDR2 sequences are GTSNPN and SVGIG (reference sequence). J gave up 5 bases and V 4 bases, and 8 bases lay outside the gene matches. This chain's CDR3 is CAWTKAGGVDNEQFF. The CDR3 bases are TGTGCCTGGACCAAAGCGGGAGGGGTCGACAATGAGCAGTTCTTC.

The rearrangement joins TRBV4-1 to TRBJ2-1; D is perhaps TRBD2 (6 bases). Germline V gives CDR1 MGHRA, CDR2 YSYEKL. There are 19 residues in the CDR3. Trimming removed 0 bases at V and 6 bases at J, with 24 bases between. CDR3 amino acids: CASSQDRGGGAPSRNEQFF. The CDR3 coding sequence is TGCGCCAGCAGCCAAGATCGGGGAGGCGGGGCGCCCAGCCGCAATGAGCAGTTCTTC.

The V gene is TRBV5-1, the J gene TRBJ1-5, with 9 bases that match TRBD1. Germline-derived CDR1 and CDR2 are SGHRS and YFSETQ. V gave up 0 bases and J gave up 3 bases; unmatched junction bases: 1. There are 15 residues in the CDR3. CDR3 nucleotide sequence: TGCGCCAGCAGCTTGGGGGACAGGGACAATCAGCCCCAGCATTTT. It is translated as CASSLGDRDNQPQHF.

The CDR3 sequence is CASSLGRWIADISHGYTF. For the CDR3, the DNA is TGTGCCAGCAGCTTAGGACGATGGATCGCGGACATATCCCATGGCTACACCTTC. The rearrangement uses TRBV13 and TRBJ1-2; a possible D gene is TRBD1 (5 bases). Trimming shortened V by 0 bases and J by 6 bases, and 23 bases separated the two germline ends. The germline CDR1 and CDR2 sequences are PRHDT and FYEKMQ (reference sequence). This CDR3 contains 18 residues.

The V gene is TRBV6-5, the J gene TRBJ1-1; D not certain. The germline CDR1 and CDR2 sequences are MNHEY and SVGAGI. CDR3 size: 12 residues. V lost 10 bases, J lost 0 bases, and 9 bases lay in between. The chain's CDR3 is CATRQVNTEAFF. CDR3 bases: TGTGCCACACGGCAGGTGAACACTGAAGCTTTCTTT.

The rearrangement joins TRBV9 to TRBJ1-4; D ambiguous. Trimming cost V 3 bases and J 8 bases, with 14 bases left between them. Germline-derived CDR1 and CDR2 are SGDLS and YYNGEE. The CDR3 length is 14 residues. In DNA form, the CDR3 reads TGTGCCAGCAGCGCCCGGCGGGTAGCGGAAAAACTGTTTTTT. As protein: CASSARRVAEKLFF.

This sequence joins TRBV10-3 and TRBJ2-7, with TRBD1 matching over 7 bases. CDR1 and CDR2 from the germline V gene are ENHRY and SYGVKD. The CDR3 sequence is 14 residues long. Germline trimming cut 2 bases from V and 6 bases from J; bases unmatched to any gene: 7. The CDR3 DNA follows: TGTGCCATCAGTGAGACTGGACAGGATGGCGAGCAGTACTTC. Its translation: CAISETGQDGEQYF.

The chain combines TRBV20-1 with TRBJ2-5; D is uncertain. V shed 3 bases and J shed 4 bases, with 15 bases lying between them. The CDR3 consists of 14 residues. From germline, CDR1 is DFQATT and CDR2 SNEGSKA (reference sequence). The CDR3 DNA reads TGCAGTGCTAGTGATAGCAGAAGCTTAGAGACCCAGTACTTC. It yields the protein CSASDSRSLETQYF.

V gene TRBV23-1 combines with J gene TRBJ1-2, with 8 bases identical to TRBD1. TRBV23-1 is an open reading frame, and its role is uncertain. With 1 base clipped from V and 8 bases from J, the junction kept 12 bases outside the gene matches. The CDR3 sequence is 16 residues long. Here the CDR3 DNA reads TGCGCCAGCAGTCAATTCCCAACGGGACAGGTAATCGGCTACACCTTC. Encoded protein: CASSQFPTGQVIGYTF.

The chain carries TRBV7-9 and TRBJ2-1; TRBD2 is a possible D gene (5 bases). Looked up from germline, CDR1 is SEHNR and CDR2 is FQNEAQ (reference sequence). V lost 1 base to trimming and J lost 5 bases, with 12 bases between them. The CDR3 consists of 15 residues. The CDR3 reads CASSLGGLLNNEQFF. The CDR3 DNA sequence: TGTGCCAGCAGCTTAGGCGGACTCCTGAACAATGAGCAGTTCTTC.

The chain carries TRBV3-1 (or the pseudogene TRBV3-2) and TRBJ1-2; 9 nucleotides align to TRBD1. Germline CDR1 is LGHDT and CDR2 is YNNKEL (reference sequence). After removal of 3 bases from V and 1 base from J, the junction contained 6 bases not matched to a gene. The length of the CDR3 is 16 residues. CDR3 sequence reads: CASSHPQGASNYGYTF. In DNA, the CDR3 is TGTGCCAGCAGCCACCCACAGGGGGCGAGTAACTATGGCTACACCTTC.

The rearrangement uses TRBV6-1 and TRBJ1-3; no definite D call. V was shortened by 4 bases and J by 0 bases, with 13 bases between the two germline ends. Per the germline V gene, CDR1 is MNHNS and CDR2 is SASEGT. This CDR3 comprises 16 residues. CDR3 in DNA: TGTGCCAGCAGTGTCAACAGACCCTCCTCTGGAAACACCATATATTTT. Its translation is CASSVNRPSSGNTIYF.

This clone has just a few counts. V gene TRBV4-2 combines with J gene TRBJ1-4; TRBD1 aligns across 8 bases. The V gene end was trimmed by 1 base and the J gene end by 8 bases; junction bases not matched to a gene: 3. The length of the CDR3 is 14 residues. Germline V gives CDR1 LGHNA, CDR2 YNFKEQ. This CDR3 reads CASSQGQGPEKLFF. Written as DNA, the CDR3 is TGTGCCAGCAGCCAAGGACAGGGGCCCGAAAAACTGTTTTTT.

The CDR3: CASGQAQAFF. The CDR3 region has the DNA TGTGCCAGCGGACAGGCTCAAGCTTTCTTT. The V and J genes are TRBV19 and TRBJ1-1; 7 bases line up with TRBD1. The CDR3 extends over 10 amino acids. Looked up from germline, CDR1 is LNHDA and CDR2 is SQIVND (reference sequence). Unmatched junction bases numbered 4, after V lost 9 bases and J lost 9 bases.

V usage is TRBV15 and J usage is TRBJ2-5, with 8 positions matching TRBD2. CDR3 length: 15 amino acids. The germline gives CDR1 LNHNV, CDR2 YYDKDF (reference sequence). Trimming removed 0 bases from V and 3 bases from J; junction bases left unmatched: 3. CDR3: CATSREISGKETQYF. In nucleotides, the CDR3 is TGTGCCACCAGCAGAGAGATTAGCGGGAAAGAGACCCAGTACTTC.

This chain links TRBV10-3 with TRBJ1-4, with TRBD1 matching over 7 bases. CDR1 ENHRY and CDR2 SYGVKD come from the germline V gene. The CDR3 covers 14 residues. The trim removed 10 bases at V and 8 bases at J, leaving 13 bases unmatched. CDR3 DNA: TGTGCCACCCGCGAACGGGACAGCGGGGAAAAACTGTTTTTT. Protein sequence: CATRERDSGEKLFF.

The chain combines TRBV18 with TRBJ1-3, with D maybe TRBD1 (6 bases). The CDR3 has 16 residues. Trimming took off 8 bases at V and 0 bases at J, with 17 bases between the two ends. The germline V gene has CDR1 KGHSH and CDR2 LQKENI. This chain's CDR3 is CASQLQGFSSGNTIYF. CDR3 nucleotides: TGTGCCAGCCAACTACAGGGCTTCAGCTCTGGAAACACCATATATTTT.

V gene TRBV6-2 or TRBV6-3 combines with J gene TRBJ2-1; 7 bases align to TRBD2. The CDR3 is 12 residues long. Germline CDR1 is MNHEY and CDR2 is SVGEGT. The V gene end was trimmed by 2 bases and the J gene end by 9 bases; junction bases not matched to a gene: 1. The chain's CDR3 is CASSYSGVEQFF. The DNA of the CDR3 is TGTGCCAGCAGTTACAGCGGGGTTGAGCAGTTCTTC.